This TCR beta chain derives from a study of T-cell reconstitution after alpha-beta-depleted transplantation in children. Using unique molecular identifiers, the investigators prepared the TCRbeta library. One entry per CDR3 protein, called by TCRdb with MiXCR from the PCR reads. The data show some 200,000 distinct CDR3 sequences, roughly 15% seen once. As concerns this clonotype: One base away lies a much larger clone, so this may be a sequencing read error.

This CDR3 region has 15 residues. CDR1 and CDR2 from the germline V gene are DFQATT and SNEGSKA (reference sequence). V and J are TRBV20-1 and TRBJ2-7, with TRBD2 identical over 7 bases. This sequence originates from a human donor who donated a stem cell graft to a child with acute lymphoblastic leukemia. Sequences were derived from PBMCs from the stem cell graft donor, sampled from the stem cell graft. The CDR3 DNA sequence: TGCAGTGCTAGAGCCCCTAGCGGCTGGACCTACCAGCAGTACTTC. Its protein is CSARAPSGWTYQQYF.